The 4 T cell receptor beta chains reported below all come from one sample, sequenced in a study of human T cells and chemical hapten exposure. The time point: patch test 1, 2 weeks after DPC sensitization. Treatment denoted: therapeutic diphenylcyclopropenone sensitization with weekly scalp DPC. TCRdb re-derived calls from the RACE reads in MiXCR, one entry per CDR3 protein. Of around 380,000 distinct CDR3 sequences listed, nearly 5% are singletons. The source material was whole blood, sampled in connection with sensitization to the hapten diphenylcyclopropenone (DPC). The receptors were gathered from a woman aged 45-60 years with alopecia areata. Some clones in this sample may be carry-over from other donors' samples.

This clonotype was observed at least ten times. This chain links TRBV14 with TRBJ2-5, with D perhaps TRBD1 (5 bases). Germline assignment: CDR1 SGHDN and CDR2 FVKESK. The CDR3 is 13 amino acids. Trimming took off 1 base at V and 8 bases at J, with 11 bases between the two ends. The CDR3 DNA is TGTGCCAGCAGCCAAGGCAGGGTTGATACCCAGTACTTC. It yields the protein CASSQGRVDTQYF. Complete variable domain (other parts from reference TRBV14 and TRBJ2-5): EAGVTQFPSHSVIEKGQTVTLRCDPISGHDNLYWYRRVMGKEIKFLLHFVKESKQDESGMPNNRFLAERTGGTYSTLKVQPAELEDSGVYFCASSQGRVDTQYFGPGTRLLVL.

This clonotype was seen repeatedly, ten times or more. CDR3 sequence reads: CASSLSFRINTGELFF. CDR3 nucleotides: TGTGCCAGCAGTTTATCGTTCAGGATCAACACCGGGGAGCTGTTTTTT. V is TRBV27 and J is TRBJ2-2; no clear D gene. Germline CDR1 is MNHEY and CDR2 is SMNVEV (reference sequence). This CDR3 spans 16 amino acids. V was shortened by 0 bases and J by 2 bases, with 10 bases between the two germline ends.

The chain couples TRBV25-1 to TRBJ2-5; perhaps TRBD1 as D (9 bases). V lost 4 bases and J 5 bases, leaving 17 bases between the germline ends. CDR3 length: 15 residues. CDR1 and CDR2 (germline): MGHDK, SYGVNS. The CDR3, as DNA: TGTGCCAGCAGTGCCACAGGGGGCGGGGGGGAGACCCAGTACTTC. It translates to CASSATGGGGETQYF.

This clonotype has more than one count but fewer than ten. The gene calls are TRBV7-9 and TRBJ2-1; TRBD2 matches 9 bases. This CDR3 is 13 amino acids long. The V gene's germline CDR1 is SEHNR and CDR2 FQNEAQ (reference sequence). Trimming removed 3 bases from V and 8 bases from J; junction bases left unmatched: 2. CDR3 region: CASSLGTSYEQFF. The CDR3, as DNA: TGTGCCAGCAGCTTGGGGACTAGCTATGAGCAGTTCTTC.